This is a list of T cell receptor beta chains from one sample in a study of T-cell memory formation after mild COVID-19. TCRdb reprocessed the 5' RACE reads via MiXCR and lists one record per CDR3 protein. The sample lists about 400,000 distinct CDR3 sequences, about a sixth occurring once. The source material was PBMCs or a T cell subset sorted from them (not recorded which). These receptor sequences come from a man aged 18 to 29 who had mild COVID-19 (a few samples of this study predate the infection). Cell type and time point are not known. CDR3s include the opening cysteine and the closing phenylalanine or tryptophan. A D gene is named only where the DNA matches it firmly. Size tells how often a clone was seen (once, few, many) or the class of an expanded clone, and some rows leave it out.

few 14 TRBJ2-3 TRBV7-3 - CASSFGSSADTQYF TGTGCCAGCAGCTTTGGCTCTAGCGCAGATACGCAGTATTTT
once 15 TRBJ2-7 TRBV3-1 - CASSNPRAGSYEQYF TGTGCCAGCAGCAACCCTCGGGCCGGTTCCTACGAGCAGTACTTC
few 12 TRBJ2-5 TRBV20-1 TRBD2 CSARDTGGTQYF TGCAGTGCTAGGGATACGGGGGGGACCCAGTACTTC
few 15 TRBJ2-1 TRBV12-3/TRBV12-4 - CASRVAGSSYNEQFF TGTGCCAGCAGGGTGGCGGGGAGCTCCTACAATGAGCAGTTCTTC
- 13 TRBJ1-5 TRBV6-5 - CASRAGPHQPQHF TGTGCCAGCAGAGCGGGGCCGCATCAGCCCCAGCATTTT
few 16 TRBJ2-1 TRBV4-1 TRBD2 CASSQVSGGASDEQFF TGCGCCAGCAGCCAAGTTAGCGGGGGGGCCTCGGATGAGCAGTTCTTC
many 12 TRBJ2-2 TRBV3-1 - CASSQHTGELFF TGTGCCAGCAGCCAACACACCGGGGAGCTGTTTTTT
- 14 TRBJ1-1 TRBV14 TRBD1 CASGRTGRGTEAFF TGTGCCAGCGGGAGGACAGGGAGGGGCACTGAAGCTTTCTTT
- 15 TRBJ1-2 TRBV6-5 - CASSYPTGTGLGYTF TGTGCCAGCAGTTACCCTACGGGTACAGGATTGGGCTACACCTTC
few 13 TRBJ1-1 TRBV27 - CASSLNRVTEAFF TGTGCCAGCAGTTTAAACAGGGTCACTGAAGCTTTCTTT
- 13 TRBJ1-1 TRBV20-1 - CSARDYRGTEAFF TGCAGTGCTAGAGATTATCGGGGGACTGAAGCTTTCTTT